A single sample is the source of the 8 T cell receptor beta chains below, sequenced in a study of T cells after posttransplantation cyclophosphamide. Using immunoSEQ multiplex PCR, the repertoire was profiled, and TCRdb retains in-frame clones only, with some absent. Altogether about 19,000 clones are present, 87% being singletons, with the ten largest covering roughly 6.6%. Busulfan-fludarabine conditioning, marrow transplant, and cyclophosphamide on days +3 and +4 were administered. The starting material was PBMCs, obtained after allogeneic stem cell transplant with posttransplant cyclophosphamide. The receptors were sampled from a female patient in her forties or fifties who received an allogeneic stem cell transplant from a related donor, was CMV-positive, and had no GVHD. A subset of T cells may come from the graft donor.

The V and J genes are TRBV9 and TRBJ1-1; 8 bases are a match to TRBD1. This CDR3 has 15 amino acids. V lost 4 bases and J lost 0; bases outside the gene matches: 5. Germline CDR1 reads SGDLS; CDR2 reads YYNGEE. The CDR3 sequence is CASSRQGNLNTEAFF. CDR3 coding DNA: TGTGCCAGCAGCCGACAGGGGAATTTGAACACTGAAGCTTTCTTT. The full variable domain, rest sourced from reference TRBV9 and TRBJ1-1, is DSGVTQTPKHLITATGQRVTLRCSPRSGDLSVYWYQQSLDQGLQFLIQYYNGEERAKGNILERFSAQQFPDLHSELNLSSLELGDSALYFCASSRQGNLNTEAFFGQGTRLTVV.

The gene calls are TRBV10-3 and TRBJ1-2; D not resolved. The germline V gene has CDR1 ENHRY and CDR2 SYGVKD. The length of the CDR3 is 15 residues. Trimming pared 3 bases from V and 0 bases from J, leaving 11 bases between. The CDR3 loop reads CAISESGNSNYGYTF. The CDR3 coding sequence is TGTGCCATCAGTGAATCGGGAAACTCTAACTATGGCTACACCTTC.

This clone occurred once. V and J are TRBV28 and TRBJ2-3, with 9 bases fitting TRBD2. Trimming at V came to 6 bases and at J to 2 bases, leaving 6 bases not matched to a gene. The V gene's germline CDR1 is MDHEN and CDR2 SYDVKM. The CDR3 runs to 15 residues. The CDR3 region has the DNA TGTGCCAGCAGCAAGACTAGCGGCTACACAGATACGCAGTATTTT. Its protein is CASSKTSGYTDTQYF.

The chain is built from TRBV19 and TRBJ2-1; 13 bases are shared with TRBD2. V lost 2 bases, J lost 8 bases, and 3 bases stayed unmatched. The CDR3 is made up of 15 amino acids. Germline V gene lookup returns CDR1 LNHDA and CDR2 SQIVND (reference sequence). Here the CDR3 reads CASSIWTSGSHEQFF. The CDR3 coding sequence is TGTGCCAGTAGTATATGGACTAGCGGGAGCCATGAGCAGTTCTTC.

The chain is built from TRBV5-4 and TRBJ1-2, with D unresolved. The V and J ends lost 3 bases and 2 bases respectively, with 20 bases between them. Germline CDR1 SGHNT, CDR2 YYREEE (reference sequence). The CDR3 spans 17 residues. The CDR3 region has the DNA TGTGCCAGCAGCTCGCTTTACCGGGAAGAGCTAAACTATGGCTACACCTTC. The encoded protein is CASSSLYREELNYGYTF. Full variable domain (outside the CDR3, taken from reference TRBV5-4 and TRBJ1-2): ETGVTQSPTHLIKTRGQQVTLRCSSQSGHNTVSWYQQALGQGPQFIFQYYREEENGRGNFPPRFSGLQFPNYSSELNVNALELDDSALYLCASSSLYREELNYGYTFGSGTRLTVV.

This clone was seen a single time. The chain has TRBV6-6 and TRBJ2-7; tentatively, D is TRBD1 (5 bases). Deletions cut 4 bases from V and 3 bases from J, with 10 bases between. CDR3 size: 13 residues. Germline CDR1 MNHNY, CDR2 SVGAGI (reference sequence). CDR3 in DNA: TGTGCCAGCAGTTTTACAGGAGTCTACGAGCAGTACTTC. It translates to CASSFTGVYEQYF.

The J gene is TRBJ1-2, the V gene TRBV7-9; a weak D match, TRBD1 (6 bases). Trimming removed 1 base at V and 4 bases at J, with 13 bases between. The CDR3 is 15 amino acids. Germline CDR1 reads SEHNR; CDR2 reads FQNEAQ (reference sequence). The DNA of the CDR3 is TGTGCCAGCAGCTTAGGACCCACAGGGTCCTATGGCTACACCTTC. The encoded protein is CASSLGPTGSYGYTF.

V is TRBV28 and J is TRBJ1-1; no firm D call. V lost 0 bases and J 5 bases, leaving 4 bases between the germline ends. The CDR3 consists of 12 residues. The V gene's germline CDR1 is MDHEN and CDR2 SYDVKM. The chain's CDR3 is CASSLWETEAFF. The CDR3 nucleotides read TGTGCCAGCAGTTTATGGGAGACTGAAGCTTTCTTT.